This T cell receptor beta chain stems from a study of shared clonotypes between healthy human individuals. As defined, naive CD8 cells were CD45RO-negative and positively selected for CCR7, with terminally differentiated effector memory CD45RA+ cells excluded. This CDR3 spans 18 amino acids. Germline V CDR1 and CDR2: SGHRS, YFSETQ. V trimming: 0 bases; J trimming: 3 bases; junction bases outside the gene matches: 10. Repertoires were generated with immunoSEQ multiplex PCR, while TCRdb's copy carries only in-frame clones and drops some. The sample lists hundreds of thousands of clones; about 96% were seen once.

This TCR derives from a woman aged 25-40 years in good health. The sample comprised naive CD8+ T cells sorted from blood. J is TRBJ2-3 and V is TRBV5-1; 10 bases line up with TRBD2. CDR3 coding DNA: TGCGCCAGCAGCTTGGAGGGCGCACTAGCGGGACCAACAGATACGCAGTATTTT. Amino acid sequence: CASSLEGALAGPTDTQYF.